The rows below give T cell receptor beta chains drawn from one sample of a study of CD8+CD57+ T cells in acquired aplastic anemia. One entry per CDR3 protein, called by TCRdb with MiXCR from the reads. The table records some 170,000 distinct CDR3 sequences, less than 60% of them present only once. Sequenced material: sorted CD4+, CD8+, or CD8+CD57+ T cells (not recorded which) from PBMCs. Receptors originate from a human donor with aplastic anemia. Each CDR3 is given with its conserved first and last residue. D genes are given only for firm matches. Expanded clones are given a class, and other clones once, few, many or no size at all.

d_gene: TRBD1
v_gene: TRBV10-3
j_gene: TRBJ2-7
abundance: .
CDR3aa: CAISESGTGVYEQYF
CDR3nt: TGTGCCATCAGTGAGTCCGGGACAGGGGTGTACGAGCAGTACTTC

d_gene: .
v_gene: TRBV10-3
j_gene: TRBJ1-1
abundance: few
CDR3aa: CAISRYGNMNTEAFF
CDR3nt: TGTGCCATCAGTCGGTACGGCAACATGAACACTGAAGCTTTCTTT

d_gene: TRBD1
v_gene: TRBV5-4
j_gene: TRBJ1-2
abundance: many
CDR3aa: CASSLLHRGHGYTF
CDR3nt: TGTGCCAGCAGCTTACTCCACAGGGGGCATGGCTACACCTTC

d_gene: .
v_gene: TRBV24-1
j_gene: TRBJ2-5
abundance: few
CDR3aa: CATSDFMKTQYF
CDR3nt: TGTGCCACCAGTGATTTTATGAAGACCCAGTACTTC

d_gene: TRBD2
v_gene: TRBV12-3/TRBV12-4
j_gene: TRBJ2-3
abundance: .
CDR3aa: CASRPTSGGPTDTQYF
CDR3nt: TGTGCCAGCAGACCGACTAGCGGGGGGCCCACAGATACGCAGTATTTT

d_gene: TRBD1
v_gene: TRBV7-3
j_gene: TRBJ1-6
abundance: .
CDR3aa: CASSLAGQVNSPLHF
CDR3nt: TGTGCCAGCAGCTTAGCGGGACAGGTCAATTCACCCCTCCACTTT

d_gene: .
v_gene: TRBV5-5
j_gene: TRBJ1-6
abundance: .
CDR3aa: CASSLGVREGSPLHF
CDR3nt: TGTGCCAGCAGCTTGGGTGTCAGGGAGGGTTCACCCCTCCACTTT

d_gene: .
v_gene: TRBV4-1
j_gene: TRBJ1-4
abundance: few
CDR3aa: CASSQDILPLRRAVNEKLFF
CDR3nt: TGCGCCAGCAGCCAAGATATCCTTCCCCTTAGGCGGGCTGTTAATGAAAAACTGTTTTTT

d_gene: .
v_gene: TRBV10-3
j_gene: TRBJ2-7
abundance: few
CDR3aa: CATNQPRGLTQYF
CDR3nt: TGTGCCACCAACCAGCCTAGGGGTCTGACGCAGTACTTC

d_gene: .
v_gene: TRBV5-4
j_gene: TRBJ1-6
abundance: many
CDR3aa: CASSLTSAPGSSSYNSPLHF
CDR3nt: TGTGCCAGCAGCTTGACTTCGGCCCCAGGTTCCAGCTCCTATAATTCACCCCTCCACTTT

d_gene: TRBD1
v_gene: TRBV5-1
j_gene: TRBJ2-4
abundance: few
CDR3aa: CASSLYRGPILAKNIQYF
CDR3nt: TGCGCCAGCAGCTTGTACAGGGGGCCCATACTAGCCAAAAACATTCAGTACTTC

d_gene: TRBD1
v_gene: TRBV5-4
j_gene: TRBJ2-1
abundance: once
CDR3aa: CASSSDRASYNEQSF
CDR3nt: TGTGCCAGCAGCTCGGACAGGGCCTCCTACAATGAGCAGTCCTTC

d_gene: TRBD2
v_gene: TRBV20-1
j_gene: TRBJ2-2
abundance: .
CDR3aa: CSASTSGRTGELFF
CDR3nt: TGCAGTGCTTCGACTAGCGGTAGGACCGGGGAGCTGTTTTTT

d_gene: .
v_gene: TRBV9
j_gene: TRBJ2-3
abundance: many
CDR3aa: CASSVVGGLDTQYF
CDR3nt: TGTGCCAGCAGCGTAGTGGGGGGCTTAGATACGCAGTATTTT

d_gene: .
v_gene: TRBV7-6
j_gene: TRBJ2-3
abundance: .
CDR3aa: CASSLVGQSTDTQYF
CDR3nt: TGTGCCAGCAGCTTAGTGGGGCAGAGCACAGATACGCAGTATTTT

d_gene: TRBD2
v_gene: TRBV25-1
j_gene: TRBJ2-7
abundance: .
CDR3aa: CASSEASGRATHEQYF
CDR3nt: TGTGCCAGCAGTGAAGCTAGCGGGAGGGCCACCCACGAGCAGTACTTC

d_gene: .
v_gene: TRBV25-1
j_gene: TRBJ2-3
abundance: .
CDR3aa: CASSPPGGQPTDTQYF
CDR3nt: TGTGCCAGCAGCCCCCCAGGCGGACAGCCCACAGATACGCAGTATTTT

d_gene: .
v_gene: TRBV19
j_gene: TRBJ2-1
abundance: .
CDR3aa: CASSTWTTPNNEQFF
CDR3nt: TGTGCCAGTAGTACGTGGACAACTCCAAACAATGAGCAGTTCTTC

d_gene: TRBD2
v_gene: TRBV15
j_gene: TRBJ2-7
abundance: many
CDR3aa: CATSREGGGYEQYF
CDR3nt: TGTGCCACCAGCAGAGAGGGGGGAGGGTACGAGCAGTACTTC

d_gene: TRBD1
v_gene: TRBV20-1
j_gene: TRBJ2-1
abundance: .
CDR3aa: CSARDPGTGVRLGQFF
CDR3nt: TGCAGTGCTAGAGATCCGGGGACAGGGGTTCGGTTGGGACAGTTCTTC

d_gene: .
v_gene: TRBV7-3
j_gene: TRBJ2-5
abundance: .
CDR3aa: CASSHGDQETQYF
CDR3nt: TGTGCCAGCAGCCACGGGGACCAAGAGACCCAGTACTTC

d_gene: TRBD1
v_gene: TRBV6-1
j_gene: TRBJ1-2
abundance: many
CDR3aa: CASSPDRESYGYTF
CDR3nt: TGTGCCAGCAGCCCGGACAGGGAGAGCTATGGCTACACCTTC

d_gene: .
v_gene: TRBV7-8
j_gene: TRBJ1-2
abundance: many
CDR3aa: CASSLIGDPNYGYTF
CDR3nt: TGTGCCAGCAGCTTAATAGGGGATCCTAACTATGGCTACACCTTC

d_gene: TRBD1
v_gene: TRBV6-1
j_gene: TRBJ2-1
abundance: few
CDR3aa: CASSDAPGQGRNEQFF
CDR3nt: TGTGCCAGCAGCGATGCACCGGGACAGGGGAGGAATGAGCAGTTCTTC

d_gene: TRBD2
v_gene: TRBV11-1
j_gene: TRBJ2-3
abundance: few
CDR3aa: CASSPRGLAGAFSTDTQYF
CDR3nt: TGTGCCAGCAGTCCCAGGGGTCTAGCGGGGGCCTTTAGCACAGATACGCAGTATTTT

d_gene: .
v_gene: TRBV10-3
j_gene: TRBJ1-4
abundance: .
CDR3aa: CAISEGGNEKLFF
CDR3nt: TGTGCCATCAGTGAAGGTGGGAATGAAAAACTGTTTTTT

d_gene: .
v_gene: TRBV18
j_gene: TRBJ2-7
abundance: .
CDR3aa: CTSSRDGVGEQYF
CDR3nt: TGTACCAGCAGCAGGGACGGGGTAGGCGAGCAGTACTTT

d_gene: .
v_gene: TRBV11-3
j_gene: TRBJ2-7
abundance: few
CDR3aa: CASSLQTVTYEQYF
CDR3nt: TGTGCCAGCAGCCTACAGACAGTGACCTACGAGCAGTACTTC

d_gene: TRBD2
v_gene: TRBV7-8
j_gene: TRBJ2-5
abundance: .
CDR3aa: CASSFGLAGQETQYF
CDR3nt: TGTGCCAGCAGCTTTGGGCTAGCGGGACAAGAGACCCAGTACTTC

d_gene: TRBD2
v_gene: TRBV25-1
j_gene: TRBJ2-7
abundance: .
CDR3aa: CASSSSREGHEQYF
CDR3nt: TGTGCCAGCAGCTCCTCGCGGGAGGGCCACGAGCAGTACTTC

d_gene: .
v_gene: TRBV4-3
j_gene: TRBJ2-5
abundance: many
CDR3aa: CASSQGLGRDVQETQYF
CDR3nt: TGCGCCAGCAGCCAAGGTCTCGGACGCGACGTCCAAGAGACCCAGTACTTC

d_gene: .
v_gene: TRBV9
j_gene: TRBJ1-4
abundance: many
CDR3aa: CASSVALGQLNEKLFF
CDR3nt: TGTGCCAGCAGCGTAGCCCTGGGCCAGCTAAATGAAAAACTGTTTTTT

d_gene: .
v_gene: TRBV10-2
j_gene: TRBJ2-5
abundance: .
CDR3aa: CASGAAWEEAQYF
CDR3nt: TGCGCCAGCGGGGCTGCCTGGGAAGAGGCCCAGTACTTC

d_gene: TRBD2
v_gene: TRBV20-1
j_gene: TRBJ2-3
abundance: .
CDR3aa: CSAQRRTSGGADTQYF
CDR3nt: TGCAGTGCCCAACGTCGGACTAGCGGGGGGGCAGATACGCAGTATTTT

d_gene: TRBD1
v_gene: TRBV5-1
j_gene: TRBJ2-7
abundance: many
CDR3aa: CASSLDGQGYEQYF
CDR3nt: TGCGCCAGCAGCTTGGATGGACAGGGCTACGAGCAGTACTTC

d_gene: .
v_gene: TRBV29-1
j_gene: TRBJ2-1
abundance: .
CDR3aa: CSVEDLRGLYNEQFF
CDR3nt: TGCAGCGTTGAAGATCTAAGGGGACTTTACAATGAGCAGTTCTTC

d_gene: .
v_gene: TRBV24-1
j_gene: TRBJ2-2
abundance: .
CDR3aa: CATSDLAPGNTGELFF
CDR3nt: TGTGCCACCAGTGATTTAGCCCCAGGGAACACCGGGGAGCTGTTTTTT

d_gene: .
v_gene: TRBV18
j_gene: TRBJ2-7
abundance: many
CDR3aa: CASSSGEYEQYF
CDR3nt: TGTGCCAGCTCATCCGGAGAATACGAGCAGTACTTC

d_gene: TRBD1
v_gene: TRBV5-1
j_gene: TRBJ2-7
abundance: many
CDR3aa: CASSSGQGLPEQYF
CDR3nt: TGCGCCAGCAGCTCAGGACAGGGGTTACCCGAGCAGTACTTC

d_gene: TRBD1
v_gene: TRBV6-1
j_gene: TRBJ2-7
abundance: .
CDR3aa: CASRNPGQRSYEQYF
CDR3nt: TGTGCCAGCAGAAACCCGGGACAGAGGTCCTACGAGCAGTACTTC

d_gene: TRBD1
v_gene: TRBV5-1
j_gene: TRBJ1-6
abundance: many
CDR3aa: CASSQGVGSSPLHF
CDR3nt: TGCGCCAGCAGCCAGGGGGTAGGTAGTTCACCCCTCCACTTT

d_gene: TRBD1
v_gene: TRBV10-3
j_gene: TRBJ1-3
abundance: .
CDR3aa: CAISGMTGSGNTIYF
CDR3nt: TGTGCCATCAGTGGGATGACAGGGTCTGGAAACACCATATATTTT

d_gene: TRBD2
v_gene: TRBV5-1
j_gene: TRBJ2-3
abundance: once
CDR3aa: CASSLAGRAIDTQYF
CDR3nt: TGCGCCAGCAGCTTGGCCGGGAGGGCCATAGATACGCAGTATTTT

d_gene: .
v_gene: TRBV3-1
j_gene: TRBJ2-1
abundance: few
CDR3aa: CASSLATGNGWFF
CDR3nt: TGTGCCAGCAGCCTTGCGACGGGGAATGGTTGGTTCTTC

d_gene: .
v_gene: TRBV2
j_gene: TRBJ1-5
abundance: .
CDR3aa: CASSEEYSNQPQHF
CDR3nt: TGTGCCAGCAGTGAAGAATACAGTAATCAGCCCCAGCATTTT

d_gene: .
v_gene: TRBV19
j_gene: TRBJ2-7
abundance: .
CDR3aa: CASSRGGTVHEQYF
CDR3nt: TGTGCCAGTAGTAGGGGAGGGACAGTACACGAGCAGTACTTC

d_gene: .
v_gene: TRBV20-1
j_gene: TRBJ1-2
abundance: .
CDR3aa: CSAKEGGYGYTF
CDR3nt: TGCAGTGCTAAGGAGGGCGGCTATGGCTACACCTTC

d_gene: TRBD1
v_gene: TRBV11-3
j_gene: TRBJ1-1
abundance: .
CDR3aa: CASSLQGAGEAFF
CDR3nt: TGTGCCAGCAGCTTACAGGGGGCTGGTGAAGCTTTCTTT

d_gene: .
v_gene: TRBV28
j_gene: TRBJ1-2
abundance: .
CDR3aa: CASSLVGSKSTNYGYTF
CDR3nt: TGTGCCAGCAGTTTAGTTGGCAGCAAATCCACTAACTATGGCTACACCTTC

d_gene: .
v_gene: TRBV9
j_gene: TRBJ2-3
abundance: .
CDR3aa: CASSVAGVADTQYF
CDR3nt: TGTGCCAGCAGCGTAGCGGGAGTGGCAGATACGCAGTATTTT

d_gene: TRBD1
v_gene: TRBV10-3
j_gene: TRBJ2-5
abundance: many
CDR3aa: CAIRDREQTQYF
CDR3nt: TGTGCCATCCGGGACAGGGAACAGACCCAGTACTTC

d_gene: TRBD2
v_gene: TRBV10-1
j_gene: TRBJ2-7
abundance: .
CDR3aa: CASSPSGGPYEQYF
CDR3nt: TGCGCCAGCAGCCCTAGCGGGGGGCCGTACGAGCAGTACTTC

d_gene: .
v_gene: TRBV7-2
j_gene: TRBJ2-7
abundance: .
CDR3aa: CASSLDSNYEQYF
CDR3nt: TGTGCCAGCAGCCTTGACAGTAACTACGAGCAGTACTTC

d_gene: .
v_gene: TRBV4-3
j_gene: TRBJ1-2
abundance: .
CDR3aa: CASSQGLENYGYTF
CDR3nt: TGCGCCAGCAGCCAAGGGCTGGAGAACTATGGCTACACCTTC

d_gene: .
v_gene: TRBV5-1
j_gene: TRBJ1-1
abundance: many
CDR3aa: CASSMTPQGHSAEAFF
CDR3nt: TGCGCCAGCAGCATGACTCCACAGGGTCATTCGGCTGAAGCTTTCTTT

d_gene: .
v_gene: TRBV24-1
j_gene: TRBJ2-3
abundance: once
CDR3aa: CATGGRFTDTQYF
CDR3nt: TGTGCCACCGGGGGGCGGTTCACAGATACGCAGTATTTT

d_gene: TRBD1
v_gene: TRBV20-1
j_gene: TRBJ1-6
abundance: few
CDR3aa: CSANRDSSYNSPLHF
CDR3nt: TGCAGTGCGAACAGGGACAGCTCCTATAATTCACCCCTCCACTTT